Below are 29 T cell receptor beta chains sequenced from a single sample in a study of siplizumab effects on memory and regulatory T cells. Their specific antigens are unknown. The method was immunoSEQ multiplex PCR; TCRdb's version includes in-frame clones alone and lacks a portion of them. Here the sample spans fewer than 4,000 clones, approximately 49% being singletons. Coculture of mixed lymphocyte reaction cells was performed at 37°C for five to six days. Material: CFSE-low (dividing) CD4+ T cells sorted from an allogeneic mixed lymphocyte reaction. All receptors derive from a human donor in good health; the cells came from an allogeneic mixed lymphocyte reaction.

The genes are TRBV19 and TRBJ2-7; 7 bases are a match to TRBD1. Germline CDR1 and CDR2: LNHDA and SQIVND (reference sequence). CDR3 size: 13 residues. The V segment lost 6 bases and the J segment 3 bases; nucleotides outside the gene matches: 5. The CDR3 here is CASRGRGSYEQYF. The DNA for the CDR3 is TGTGCCAGTAGGGGCAGGGGGAGCTACGAGCAGTACTTC.

This clone was picked up a small number of times. The gene calls are TRBV7-9 and TRBJ2-7; D might be TRBD1 or TRBD2, each matching 5 bases. V was trimmed by 2 bases and J by 3 bases, leaving 8 bases between them. CDR1 is SEHNR, CDR2 FQNEAQ, per germline (reference sequence). The CDR3 loop spans 13 amino acids. The CDR3 sequence: CASSLWGNYEQYF. CDR3 in DNA: TGTGCCAGCAGCTTATGGGGGAACTACGAGCAGTACTTC.

The rearrangement joins TRBV19 to TRBJ2-3, with D possibly matching TRBD1 (5 bases). V dropped 4 bases and J dropped 1 base, with 12 bases sitting between them. Looked up from germline, CDR1 is LNHDA and CDR2 is SQIVND (reference sequence). The CDR3 covers 15 residues. CDR3 bases: TGTGCCAGTAGTACCCATCAAGGGGGCACAGATACGCAGTATTTT. It yields the protein CASSTHQGGTDTQYF.

The chain carries TRBV30 and TRBJ1-2, with D tentatively TRBD1 (5 bases). V was cut by 1 base and J by 12 bases, with 12 bases left in between. Germline CDR1 reads GTSNPN; CDR2 reads SVGIG (reference sequence). The CDR3 runs 11 residues. The CDR3 spells CAWSATGPNTF. The DNA for the CDR3 is TGTGCCTGGAGTGCTACGGGACCAAACACCTTC.

This clone was seen more than once but under ten times. The V call is TRBV30, the J call TRBJ1-1; TRBD1 matches at 7 bases. V lost 8 bases and J lost 5; bases outside the gene matches: 11. There are 13 residues in the CDR3. Germline lookup yields CDR1 GTSNPN and CDR2 SVGIG (reference sequence). The CDR3 DNA follows: TGTGCCCAAAGACAGGGAGGGGGAACTGAAGCTTTCTTT. Protein sequence: CAQRQGGGTEAFF.

The genes are TRBV6-1 and TRBJ2-5; D gene unclear. The ends were cut back, 4 bases at V and 5 bases at J, with 8 bases in the middle. Germline V gives CDR1 MNHNS, CDR2 SASEGT. The CDR3 has 12 amino acids. The CDR3 nucleotides read TGTGCCAGCAGTGGACTGGCGGAGACCCAGTACTTC. It encodes CASSGLAETQYF.

The count of this clone is one. The chain couples TRBV19 to TRBJ2-7; 9 nucleotides align to TRBD1. There are 14 residues in the CDR3. J lost 4 bases, V lost 5 bases, and 6 bases had no gene match. Germline assignment: CDR1 LNHDA and CDR2 SQIVND (reference sequence). Written as DNA, the CDR3 is TGTGCCAGTAGTGCCGGGACAGGGAATTACGAGCAGTACTTC. Encoded protein: CASSAGTGNYEQYF.

This clone was observed a few times. The V and J genes are TRBV5-4 and TRBJ1-2; 7 bases agree with TRBD1. With 4 bases clipped from V and 4 bases from J, the junction kept 7 bases outside the gene matches. CDR3 length: 14 amino acids. Germline V gene lookup returns CDR1 SGHNT and CDR2 YYREEE (reference sequence). For the CDR3, the DNA is TGTGCCAGCAGCCAGTCTAACAGGGGCTATGGCTACACCTTC. It specifies CASSQSNRGYGYTF.

The J gene is TRBJ2-2, the V gene TRBV18; D unresolved. Trimming stripped 1 base from V and 5 bases from J, with 5 bases between. CDR1 and CDR2 from the germline V gene are KGHSH and LQKENI. The CDR3 has 13 amino acids. Written as DNA, the CDR3 is TGTGCCAGCTCACCACAAAGGACCGGGGAGCTGTTTTTT. Translating gives CASSPQRTGELFF.

The V call is TRBV2, the J call TRBJ1-3; D might be TRBD1 (6 bases). V was shortened by 2 bases and J by 4 bases, with 9 bases between the two germline ends. There are 14 residues in the CDR3. Germline CDR1 and CDR2: SNHLY and FYNNEI. CDR3 region: CASSESGGGNTIYF. Here the CDR3 DNA reads TGTGCCAGCAGTGAATCGGGGGGCGGAAACACCATATATTTT. The variable domain in full, completed from reference TRBV2 and TRBJ1-3, reads EPEVTQTPSHQVTQMGQEVILRCVPISNHLYFYWYRQILGQKVEFLVSFYNNEISEKSEIFDDQFSVERPDGSNFTLKIRSTKLEDSAMYFCASSESGGGNTIYFGEGSWLTVV.

This clone occurred a few times. The V call is TRBV7-2, the J call TRBJ2-2, with 7 bases fitting TRBD2. The CDR3 runs to 16 residues. CDR1 and CDR2 from the germline V gene are SGHTA and FQGNSA. Trimming cost V 4 bases and J 6 bases; bases outside gene matches: 11. The CDR3 coding sequence is TGTGCCAGCAGCTGGGAGACTAGCCGTTCACCCGGGGAGCTGTTTTTT. It translates to CASSWETSRSPGELFF.

Only a few counts were recorded for this clone. This chain links TRBV28 with TRBJ1-1; TRBD1 aligns across 7 bases. The CDR3 sequence is 13 residues long. The V gene end was trimmed by 3 bases and the J gene end by 5 bases; junction bases not matched to a gene: 3. Germline CDR1 reads MDHEN; CDR2 reads SYDVKM. CDR3 amino acids: CASSLTGKTEAFF. The CDR3, as DNA: TGTGCCAGCAGTTTGACAGGGAAGACTGAAGCTTTCTTT.

This clone is termed large (0.1 to 1%). This chain uses TRBV11-3 with TRBJ1-3; the D gene is possibly TRBD1 (5 bases). CDR1 SGHNT and CDR2 YENEEA come from the germline V gene. The V end was cut by 5 bases, the J end by 3 bases, with 8 bases between. The CDR3 contains 13 residues. The CDR3 nucleotides are TGTGCCAGCAGCCCCGGACATGGAAACACCATATATTTT. It specifies CASSPGHGNTIYF. The whole variable domain, filled in from reference TRBV11-3 and TRBJ1-3, reads EAGVVQSPRYKIIEKKQPVAFWCNPISGHNTLYWYLQNLGQGPELLIRYENEEAVDDSQLPKDRFSAERLKGVDSTLKIQPAELGDSAVYLCASSPGHGNTIYFGEGSWLTVV.

This chain links TRBV10-3 with TRBJ1-1; D is ambiguous. Germline V lookup: CDR1 ENHRY, CDR2 SYGVKD. V lost 7 bases to trimming and J lost 1 base, with 13 bases between them. The CDR3 consists of 14 residues. CDR3 amino acids: CAINSAPQNTEAFF. The CDR3 nucleotides are TGTGCCATCAATTCGGCGCCACAGAACACTGAAGCTTTCTTT.

The J gene is TRBJ2-2, the V gene TRBV7-8; D is perhaps TRBD2 (5 bases). Germline CDR1 SGHVS, CDR2 FQNEAQ. The CDR3 has 14 residues. Trimming stripped 6 bases from V and 6 bases from J, with 14 bases between. The CDR3 protein is CASRYDIGAGELFF. The DNA for the CDR3 is TGTGCCAGCAGATATGACATCGGGGCCGGGGAGCTGTTTTTT. Combining the CDR3 with reference TRBV7-8 and TRBJ2-2 gives the whole variable domain GAGVSQSPRYKVAKRGQDVALRCDPISGHVSLFWYQQALGQGPEFLTYFQNEAQLDKSGLPSDRFFAERPEGSVSTLKIQRTQQEDSAVYLCASRYDIGAGELFFGEGSRLTVL.

The V and J genes are TRBV28 and TRBJ1-2; 9 bases are a match to TRBD1. Germline V gene sequence: CDR1 MDHEN, CDR2 SYDVKM. Germline trimming cut 7 bases from V and 0 bases from J; bases unmatched to any gene: 9. CDR3 length equals 16 residues. CDR3 DNA: TGTGCCAGCACTATGGACAGGGGAGCAGCTAACTATGGCTACACCTTC. This gives the protein CASTMDRGAANYGYTF.

The V gene is TRBV5-6, the J gene TRBJ2-7; D is unclear. Germline assignment: CDR1 SGHDT and CDR2 YYEEEE. Deletions cut 4 bases from V and 2 bases from J, with 10 bases between. This CDR3 spans 13 amino acids. Here the CDR3 DNA reads TGTGCCAGCAGCCATGACAACGCCTACGAGCAGTACTTC. As protein: CASSHDNAYEQYF.

This clone appeared a few times. V usage is TRBV7-8 and J usage is TRBJ1-5; unclear D gene. The CDR3 has 13 residues. V was pared by 0 bases and J by 6 bases, with 6 bases between. Germline CDR1 is SGHVS and CDR2 is FQNEAQ. The CDR3 protein is CASSLATSQPQHF. CDR3 bases: TGTGCCAGCAGCTTAGCGACGAGTCAGCCCCAGCATTTT.

V usage is TRBV18 and J usage is TRBJ1-5; TRBD1 agrees at 8 bases. The V and J ends lost 3 bases and 3 bases, in that order; junction bases with no gene match: 1. This CDR3 region has 14 residues. The germline gives CDR1 KGHSH, CDR2 LQKENI. The CDR3 sequence: CASSPDRANQPQHF. CDR3 DNA: TGTGCCAGCTCACCGGACAGGGCCAATCAGCCCCAGCATTTT.

The rearrangement links TRBV18 to TRBJ1-1, with D perhaps TRBD1 (6 bases). Deletions cut 1 base from V and 10 bases from J, with 19 bases between. The V gene's germline CDR1 is KGHSH and CDR2 LQKENI. This CDR3 contains 15 residues. The CDR3 nucleotides read TGTGCCAGCTCACCACAATCTTCGGGACAAGTGAGAGCTTTCTTT. Translated: CASSPQSSGQVRAFF.

The chain couples TRBV29-1 to TRBJ1-1; 7 bases fit TRBD1. The CDR3 has 12 amino acids. Trimming cost V 7 bases and J 6 bases; bases outside gene matches: 8. The germline V gene has CDR1 SQVTM and CDR2 ANQGSEA. CDR3 amino acids: CSAHRGNAEAFF. CDR3 nucleotide sequence: TGCAGCGCTCACAGGGGAAACGCTGAAGCTTTCTTT.

This clone has more than one count but fewer than ten. The chain links TRBV6-5 to TRBJ2-7; 10 nucleotides line up with TRBD2. CDR3 size: 15 residues. Germline loops: CDR1 MNHEY, CDR2 SVGAGI. Unmatched junction bases numbered 10, after V lost 5 bases and J lost 6 bases. The CDR3 loop reads CASSALGLAGAEQYF. The CDR3 DNA reads as TGTGCCAGCAGTGCACTTGGGCTAGCGGGAGCCGAGCAGTACTTC.

This rearrangement joins TRBV4-1 to TRBJ1-2, with no clear D. The CDR3 consists of 19 residues. Looked up from germline, CDR1 is MGHRA and CDR2 is YSYEKL. Trimming left V 0 bases short and J 6 bases short, with 26 bases between. CDR3 sequence: CASSQDSRGRPRLTHGYTF. CDR3 DNA sequence: TGCGCCAGCAGCCAAGATTCTCGCGGCAGGCCACGGCTTACGCATGGCTACACCTTC.

A single count supports this clone. V gene TRBV7-2 combines with J gene TRBJ1-3; D gene unclear. Trimming cost V 5 bases and J 0 bases, with 8 bases left between them. CDR3 length: 14 amino acids. Germline V gene sequence: CDR1 SGHTA, CDR2 FQGNSA. The CDR3 loop is CASSLTYSGNTIYF. Written as DNA, the CDR3 is TGTGCCAGCAGCCTGACATACTCTGGAAACACCATATATTTT.

This rearrangement joins TRBV5-4 to TRBJ2-5; D might be TRBD1 or TRBD2, each matching 5 bases. V was pared by 0 bases and J by 5 bases, with 17 bases between. This CDR3 is built from 16 residues. CDR1 is SGHNT, CDR2 YYREEE, per germline (reference sequence). The CDR3 reads CASSLVGPGRIETQYF. The CDR3 DNA is TGTGCCAGCAGCTTGGTAGGTCCGGGACGTATCGAGACCCAGTACTTC.

Written as DNA, the CDR3 is TGTGCCAGCAGCTTATGGACAGGGACGAACACCGGGGAGCTGTTTTTT. Protein sequence: CASSLWTGTNTGELFF. The chain carries TRBV7-9 and TRBJ2-2, with TRBD1 matching over 8 bases. Germline loops: CDR1 SEHNR, CDR2 FQNEAQ (reference sequence). V dropped 2 bases and J dropped 0; count of bases not matched to a gene: 2. The CDR3 has 16 amino acids.

V gene TRBV11-2 combines with J gene TRBJ2-7, with D perhaps being TRBD1 or TRBD2 (5 bases each). The CDR3 has 13 residues. Germline V gene lookup returns CDR1 SGHAT and CDR2 FQNNGV. V gave up 5 bases and J gave up 6 bases, with 14 bases separating them. The DNA of the CDR3 is TGTGCCAGCAGCAACCGGGACCCCCGCGAGCAGTACTTC. Translation: CASSNRDPREQYF. Full variable domain (remainder filled in from reference TRBV11-2 and TRBJ2-7): EAGVAQSPRYKIIEKRQSVAFWCNPISGHATLYWYQQILGQGPKLLIQFQNNGVVDDSQLPKDRFSAERLKGVDSTLKIQPAKLEDSAVYLCASSNRDPREQYFGPGTRLTVT.

The chain carries TRBV12-1 and TRBJ2-1. TRBV12-1 is a pseudogene locus. The CDR3 totals 18 residues. The CDR3 protein is CASIRFRQELTLYNEQFF. In nucleotides, the CDR3 is TGTGCCAGCATCCGTTTTAGGCAGGAGCTAACTTTGTACAATGAGCAGTTCTTC.

The chain is built from TRBV6-6 and TRBJ2-3; D not certain. Germline CDR1 and CDR2: MNHNY and SVGAGI (reference sequence). V lost 6 bases and J 2 bases, leaving 9 bases between the germline ends. This CDR3 region has 13 residues. In nucleotides, the CDR3 is TGTGCCAGCAGCCGGTTTTCCACAGATACGCAGTATTTT. Its translation is CASSRFSTDTQYF.